This is a list of T cell receptor beta chains from one sample in a study of cytomegalovirus exposure and HLA in healthy donors. The assay was immunoSEQ multiplex PCR, and TCRdb's table has in-frame clones only and misses some. The table has 120,000 or so clones, about 83% seen once; the top ten hold around 3%. The sample comprised PBMCs. All receptors derive from a woman aged 40 to 50 in good health and CMV-seropositive. Both conserved end residues are part of each CDR3.

v_gene: TRBV6-6; j_gene: TRBJ2-4; CDR3aa: CASSLSGRAGFSIQYF
v_gene: TRBV4-1; j_gene: TRBJ1-3; CDR3aa: CASSQAGTGVPGSGNTIYF
v_gene: TRBV7-3; j_gene: TRBJ2-3; CDR3aa: CASRNRGPTDTQYF
v_gene: TRBV2; j_gene: TRBJ2-3; CDR3aa: CASSAGTGKTQYF
v_gene: TRBV7-3; j_gene: TRBJ2-3; CDR3aa: CASSLSLAGDLDTQYF
v_gene: TRBV5-1; j_gene: NA; CDR3aa: CASSLAEGSKGEQYF
v_gene: TRBV19; j_gene: TRBJ1-4; CDR3aa: CASSIGEVNEKLFF
v_gene: TRBV27; j_gene: TRBJ2-6; CDR3aa: CASSLLGTGTAGANVLTF
v_gene: TRBV7-8; j_gene: TRBJ1-5; CDR3aa: CASSPTGGGGNQPQHF
v_gene: TRBV29-1; j_gene: TRBJ2-1; CDR3aa: CSGWPGSYNEQFF
v_gene: TRBV4-3; j_gene: TRBJ2-7; CDR3aa: CASSQEYGSYEQYF
v_gene: TRBV7-7; j_gene: TRBJ2-5; CDR3aa: CASSRGTGTETQYF
v_gene: TRBV5-1; j_gene: TRBJ2-3; CDR3aa: CASSLGTSPTDTQYF
v_gene: TRBV6-1; j_gene: TRBJ2-1; CDR3aa: CASSELGLAAYNEQFF
v_gene: TRBV9; j_gene: TRBJ1-4; CDR3aa: CASSSWDRGREKLFF
v_gene: TRBV6-1; j_gene: TRBJ2-5; CDR3aa: CASSEDRQETQYF
v_gene: TRBV5-4; j_gene: TRBJ2-2; CDR3aa: CASSVRGQRAFAGELFF
v_gene: TRBV19; j_gene: TRBJ1-3; CDR3aa: CASNLSSRRGNTIYF
v_gene: TRBV5-6; j_gene: TRBJ2-3; CDR3aa: CASSLRAGALTDTQYF
v_gene: TRBV11-2; j_gene: TRBJ2-5; CDR3aa: CASSPGTSGSKETQYF
v_gene: TRBV6-1; j_gene: TRBJ1-1; CDR3aa: CASKQLMNTEAFF
v_gene: TRBV5-5; j_gene: TRBJ1-2; CDR3aa: CASSLFKDRENYGYTF
v_gene: TRBV4-1; j_gene: TRBJ2-5; CDR3aa: CASSQGSGEGETQYF
v_gene: TRBV5-4; j_gene: TRBJ2-2; CDR3aa: CASNSGGRRTGELFF
v_gene: TRBV19; j_gene: TRBJ1-4; CDR3aa: CASSIGRQLANEKLFF
v_gene: TRBV10-3; j_gene: TRBJ1-5; CDR3aa: CAIGLERSNQPQHF
v_gene: TRBV5-1; j_gene: TRBJ1-1; CDR3aa: CASSSPTGEAFF